These 8 T cell receptor beta chains were all obtained from the same sample, sequenced in a study of chemoradiotherapy in HPV16-positive cancers. This table comes from immunoSEQ multiplex PCR, and its TCRdb copy is limited to in-frame clones, with some not included. This table has some 35,000 clones, about 90% appearing once. Sequenced here: blood, sampled from a patient who underwent chemoradiotherapy. Receptor source: a human donor with HPV-associated anogenital cancer.

V is TRBV6-4 and J is TRBJ1-4, with D possibly TRBD1 on 6 matching bases. The germline V gene has CDR1 MRHNA and CDR2 SNTAGT. The CDR3 contains 15 residues. The germline V and J ends were trimmed by 0 bases and 7 bases, with 12 bases remaining between them. The DNA of the CDR3 is TGTGCCAGCAGTGACTCGCAGGGGCCGGGTGAAAAACTGTTTTTT. Its translation: CASSDSQGPGEKLFF.

This clone was seen a single time. The rearrangement links TRBV6-1 to TRBJ1-6; D is ambiguous. This CDR3 has 17 amino acids. CDR1 and CDR2 from the germline V gene are MNHNS and SASEGT. Trimming pared 3 bases from V and 0 bases from J, leaving 12 bases between. The CDR3 nucleotides are TGTGCCAGCAGTGAGTCCTCCGGAACCTCCTATAATTCACCCCTCCACTTT. This codes for CASSESSGTSYNSPLHF.

The chain links TRBV21-1 to TRBJ1-2; the table assigns TRBD1, which was not confirmed against the DNA. TRBV21-1 is described as a pseudogene. This CDR3 has 14 residues. CDR3 bases: TGTGCCAGCAGCCCCCGGGACAGGGAAAATGGCTACACCTTC. As protein: CASSPRDRENGYTF.

The chain joins TRBV7-9 to TRBJ1-3; weak D call: TRBD1 (6 bases). CDR3 length equals 18 residues. Germline loops: CDR1 SEHNR, CDR2 FQNEAQ (reference sequence). Trimming stripped 0 bases from V and 5 bases from J, with 20 bases between. Here the CDR3 DNA reads TGTGCCAGCAGCTTAGCGGGACACAGGGAAAAGCCTCGAAACACCATATATTTT. Encoded protein: CASSLAGHREKPRNTIYF.

This clone appeared once. As DNA, the CDR3 is TGTGCCAGCAGTCCCCGGGCACTGGATGGCTACACCTTC. Residues: CASSPRALDGYTF. V is TRBV27 and J is TRBJ1-2; D is unclear. V was pared by 5 bases and J by 6 bases, with 13 bases between. Germline V CDR1 and CDR2: MNHEY, SMNVEV (reference sequence). The CDR3 has 13 amino acids.

J is TRBJ2-5 and V is TRBV5-5, with no clear D. Trimming removed 2 bases from V and 7 bases from J, with 6 bases in between. Germline V gene data show CDR1 as SGHKS and CDR2 as YYEKEE (reference sequence). The CDR3 covers 11 residues. The CDR3 here is CASSLGRTQYF. For the CDR3, the DNA is TGTGCCAGCAGCTTAGGTCGGACCCAGTACTTC.

The V call is TRBV14, the J call TRBJ1-1; TRBD1 is a possible D gene (6 bases). This CDR3 has 14 amino acids. The V gene's germline CDR1 is SGHDN and CDR2 FVKESK. V lost 1 base and J 4 bases, leaving 10 bases between the germline ends. This CDR3 is CASSQVRGGTEAFF. The CDR3 DNA sequence: TGTGCCAGCAGCCAAGTCAGGGGAGGCACTGAAGCTTTCTTT.

The chain recombines TRBV30 with TRBJ1-3, with D unresolved. This CDR3 spans 13 amino acids. CDR1 is GTSNPN and CDR2 is SVGIG in the germline V gene (reference sequence). Between the trimmed V and J ends, which lost 2 bases and 2 bases, there was a span of 7 bases. The CDR3 loop is CAWSQSAGNTIYF. DNA of the CDR3: TGTGCCTGGAGTCAGTCCGCTGGAAACACCATATATTTT.